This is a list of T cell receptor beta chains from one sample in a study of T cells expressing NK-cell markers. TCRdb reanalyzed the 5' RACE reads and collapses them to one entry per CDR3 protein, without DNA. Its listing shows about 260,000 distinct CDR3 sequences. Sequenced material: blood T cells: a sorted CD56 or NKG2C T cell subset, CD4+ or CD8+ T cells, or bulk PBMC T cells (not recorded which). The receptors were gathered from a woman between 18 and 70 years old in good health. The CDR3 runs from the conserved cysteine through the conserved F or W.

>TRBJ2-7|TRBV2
CASSGTYEQYF
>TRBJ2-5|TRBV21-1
CASSNQGEETQYF
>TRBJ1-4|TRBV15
CATSRDNGGGEKLFF
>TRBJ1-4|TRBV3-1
CASSQEDRGREKLFF
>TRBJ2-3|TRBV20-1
CSASGLASSTDTQYF
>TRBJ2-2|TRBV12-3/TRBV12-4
CASTRAAGGELFF
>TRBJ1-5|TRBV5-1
CASSWDSNQPQHF
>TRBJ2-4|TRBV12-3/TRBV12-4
CASTSILAKNIQYF
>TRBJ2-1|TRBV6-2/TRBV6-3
CASRRTSGYSWDEQFF
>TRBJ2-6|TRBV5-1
CASSGELRGFGANVLTF
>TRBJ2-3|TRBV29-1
CSVRQIITDTQYF
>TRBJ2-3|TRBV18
CASSPGGRFSDTQYF
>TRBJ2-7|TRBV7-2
CASSLDGRASHEQYF
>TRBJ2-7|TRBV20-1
CSARDLIGSEQYF
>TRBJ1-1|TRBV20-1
CSATYRDTEAFF
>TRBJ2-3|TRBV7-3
CASSFIAGSTDTQYF
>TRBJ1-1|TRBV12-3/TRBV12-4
CASSTTVTEAFF
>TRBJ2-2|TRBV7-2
CASRGGRVTGELFF
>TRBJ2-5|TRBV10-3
CAIRARDRNQETQYF
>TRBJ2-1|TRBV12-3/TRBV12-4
CASSPGQGVRDEQFF
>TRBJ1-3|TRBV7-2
CASSRAAGGGNTIYF
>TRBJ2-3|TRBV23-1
CASSQIAAPHGDTQYF
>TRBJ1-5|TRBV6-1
CASSGGGRNNQPQHF
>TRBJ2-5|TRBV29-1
CSVEGVSGFFGTQYF
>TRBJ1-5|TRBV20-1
CSASSSPRGQPQHF